Listed below are T cell receptor beta chains from one sample, sequenced in a study of T cell responses to AZD1222 COVID-19 vaccine. The data were produced by immunoSEQ multiplex PCR, yet TCRdb's version contains in-frame clones alone and is incomplete. The table shows about 140,000 clones, with 85% to 95% occurring only once. The sample consisted of peripheral blood, taken after recovery from COVID-19. The source is an adult who had recovered from COVID-19. The CDR3 runs from the conserved cysteine through the conserved F or W. The D gene is left open where the match is weak. Rows give clone size only sometimes, using once, few, many, or a class for an expanded clone.

v_gene	j_gene	abundance	d_gene	CDR3aa	CDR3nt
TRBV20-1	TRBJ2-1	.	.	CSARDGNEQFF	TGCAGTGCTAGAGACGGGAATGAGCAGTTCTTC
TRBV11-2	TRBJ1-1	.	.	CASSLVEGTEAFF	TGTGCCAGCAGCTTAGTGGAGGGGACTGAAGCTTTCTTT
TRBV10-1	TRBJ2-2	.	.	CASSESGVTGELFF	TGCGCCAGCAGTGAGTCGGGGGTCACCGGGGAGCTGTTTTTT
TRBV7-9	TRBJ2-7	.	TRBD1	CASRPGTGLNEQYF	TGTGCCAGCAGGCCCGGGACAGGGCTGAACGAGCAGTACTTC
TRBV28	TRBJ1-1	.	TRBD1	CASSLSAPGQEEAFF	TGTGCCAGCAGTTTATCAGCCCCGGGACAGGAAGAAGCTTTCTTT
TRBV14	TRBJ2-2	.	TRBD1	CASSQAGTGAGGELFF	TGTGCCAGCAGCCAAGCCGGGACAGGCGCTGGCGGGGAGCTGTTTTTT
TRBV6-1	TRBJ2-7	.	.	CASSEVAGMVEQYF	TGTGCCAGCAGTGAAGTCGCAGGGATGGTCGAGCAGTACTTC
TRBV3-1/TRBV3-2	TRBJ1-4	once	.	CASSQVGGATNEKLFF	TGTGCCAGCAGCCAAGTGGGGGGAGCAACTAATGAAAAACTGTTTTTT
TRBV2	TRBJ1-5	.	.	CASSEGGASNQPQHF	TGTGCCAGCAGTGAAGGGGGGGCAAGCAATCAGCCCCAGCATTTT
TRBV5-1	TRBJ1-2	.	.	CASSWTVNYGYTF	TGCGCCAGCAGCTGGACAGTTAACTATGGCTACACCTTC
TRBV28	TRBJ2-3	.	TRBD2	CASKGAALAGGDTQYF	TGTGCCAGCAAAGGGGCAGCCCTAGCGGGAGGAGATACGCAGTATTTT
TRBV5-6	TRBJ1-5	.	.	CASSYGRSNQPQHF	TGTGCCAGCAGCTATGGACGGAGCAATCAGCCCCAGCATTTT
TRBV7-2	TRBJ1-5	.	.	CASSPLRVPQHF	TGTGCCAGCAGCCCCCTTCGAGTGCCCCAGCATTTT
TRBV10-1	TRBJ1-1	.	.	CASRDSRTPGAFF	TGCGCCAGCCGGGACTCCCGGACCCCGGGGGCTTTCTTT
TRBV14	TRBJ1-4	.	TRBD1	CASSQKRQGLNEKLFF	TGTGCCAGCAGCCAGAAACGACAGGGACTTAATGAAAAACTGTTTTTT
TRBV4-1	TRBJ1-3	.	.	CASSQDDDTFAGNTIYF	TGCGCCAGCAGCCAAGACGATGACACGTTCGCTGGAAACACCATATATTTT
TRBV3-1/TRBV3-2	TRBJ1-2	.	.	CASGFRRGYGYTF	TGTGCCAGCGGCTTTCGCAGGGGCTATGGCTACACCTTC
TRBV18	TRBJ1-1	.	.	CASSPYRDPTEAFF	TGTGCCAGCTCACCATACAGGGACCCCACTGAAGCTTTCTTT
TRBV20-1	TRBJ2-3	.	.	CSARVSDTQYF	TGCAGTGCCAGGGTGTCCGATACGCAGTATTTT
TRBV27	TRBJ2-1	once	.	CASSLGQNRFPEKRLSSYNEQFF	TGTGCCAGCAGTTTAGGGCAGAACAGGTTCCCCGAAAAGCGGCTCAGCTCCTACAATGAGCAGTTCTTC
TRBV6-6	TRBJ2-1	.	.	CASTDGTYSPSNEQFF	TGTGCCAGCACCGACGGGACGTACTCTCCGTCGAATGAGCAGTTCTTC
TRBV7-8	TRBJ2-1	.	.	CASSLGIEQFF	TGTGCCAGCAGCCTGGGGATTGAGCAGTTCTTC
TRBV29-1	TRBJ2-3	.	.	CSVDREDFTDTQYF	TGCAGCGTTGATAGGGAGGATTTCACAGATACGCAGTATTTT
TRBV10-3	TRBJ2-1	.	TRBD2	CAISEGGTSGRGPYNEQFF	TGTGCCATCAGTGAGGGCGGGACTAGCGGGAGAGGCCCCTACAATGAGCAGTTCTTC
TRBV9	TRBJ1-2	.	.	CASSLEDYGYTF	TGTGCCAGCAGCCTAGAAGATTATGGCTACACCTTC
TRBV7-9	TRBJ1-6	.	.	CASSSRGVNSPLHF	TGTGCCAGCAGCTCGAGGGGGGTTAATTCACCCCTCCACTTT
TRBV19	TRBJ2-1	.	.	CASLSSGNEQFF	TGTGCCAGTTTGAGTAGCGGCAATGAGCAGTTCTTC
TRBV2	TRBJ1-5	.	.	CASSPRGNQPQHF	TGTGCCAGCAGTCCCAGGGGAAATCAGCCCCAGCATTTT
TRBV28	TRBJ2-5	.	TRBD1	CASSWGTAKNPYQETQYF	TGTGCCAGCAGTTGGGGGACAGCGAAAAACCCCTACCAAGAGACCCAGTACTTC
TRBV28	TRBJ2-7	.	.	CASSPTSVYEQYF	TGTGCCAGCAGTCCCACTAGTGTCTACGAGCAGTACTTC
TRBV6-2/TRBV6-3	TRBJ1-3	.	TRBD1	CASSMRWGQAISGNTIYF	TGTGCCAGCAGCATGAGATGGGGACAGGCGATCTCTGGAAACACCATATATTTT
TRBV5-4	TRBJ2-7	.	.	CASSPDLTYEQYF	TGTGCCAGCAGCCCCGACTTAACCTACGAGCAGTACTTC
TRBV6-5	TRBJ2-5	.	.	CASSIRGRETQYF	TGTGCCAGCAGTATCCGGGGGAGAGAGACCCAGTACTTC
TRBV11-1	TRBJ2-7	.	TRBD2	CASSSDRTSYEQYF	TGTGCCAGCAGCTCCGATAGGACTAGCTACGAGCAGTACTTC
TRBV27	TRBJ1-2	.	.	CASSGRYNYGYTF	TGTGCCAGCAGTGGGCGGTATAACTATGGCTACACCTTC
TRBV18	TRBJ2-1	.	TRBD2	CASSPSGRRIHNEQFF	TGTGCCAGCTCACCTAGCGGGAGGAGAATACACAATGAGCAGTTCTTC
TRBV6-5	TRBJ2-3	.	.	CASSQQGNTQYF	TGTGCCAGCAGTCAACAGGGTAATACGCAGTATTTT
TRBV9	TRBJ2-3	.	TRBD2	CASSTSGRLDTQYF	TGTGCCAGCAGCACCAGCGGGAGATTGGATACGCAGTATTTT
TRBV21-1	TRBJ1-2	once	.	CASSKPSDNYLDGYTF	TGTGCCAGCAGCAAACCCTCAGACAACTATCTCGATGGCTACACCTTC
TRBV7-8	TRBJ1-1	once	.	CASSFFTARSMNTEAFF	TGTGCCAGCAGCTTTTTTACAGCTCGGAGCATGAACACTGAAGCTTTCTTT
TRBV6-6	TRBJ2-5	.	.	CASSYLARGETQYF	TGTGCCAGCAGTTACTTGGCCAGGGGAGAGACCCAGTACTTC
TRBV19	TRBJ2-1	.	.	CASSIRVYNEQFF	TGTGCCAGTAGTATAAGGGTTTACAATGAGCAGTTCTTC
TRBV27	TRBJ2-7	.	TRBD1	CASSPRTGTYEQYF	TGTGCCAGCAGTCCGAGGACAGGGACCTACGAGCAGTACTTC
TRBV11-1	TRBJ2-3	.	TRBD2	CASSPSLAGADTQYF	TGTGCCAGCAGCCCCTCCCTAGCGGGCGCAGATACGCAGTATTTT
TRBV6-1	TRBJ2-1	.	.	CASSDPPGPDNEQFF	TGTGCCAGCAGTGACCCCCCTGGACCCGACAATGAGCAGTTCTTC
TRBV11-2	TRBJ2-1	.	TRBD1	CASSHYRGQGNEQFF	TGTGCCAGCAGCCATTACAGGGGTCAGGGGAATGAGCAGTTCTTC
TRBV29-1	TRBJ2-7	.	TRBD2	CSVDSGRYEQYF	TGCAGCGTTGATTCCGGGAGGTACGAGCAGTACTTC
TRBV7-9	TRBJ2-7	.	TRBD1	CASSLVGTGDTRREQYF	TGTGCCAGCAGCTTAGTTGGGACAGGGGATACGCGTCGCGAGCAGTACTTC
TRBV5-4	TRBJ2-1	.	TRBD2	CASSSTAGDSPPFGQFF	TGTGCCAGCAGCTCAACTGCGGGAGATAGCCCCCCTTTCGGGCAGTTCTTC
TRBV3-1/TRBV3-2	TRBJ2-5	.	TRBD2	CASSQRGGLAGDQREETQYF	TGTGCCAGCAGCCAAAGGGGGGGACTAGCGGGAGATCAGCGGGAAGAGACCCAGTACTTC
TRBV19	TRBJ2-7	few	.	CASSGSYEQYF	TGTGCCAGTAGCGGGAGCTACGAGCAGTACTTC
TRBV5-5	TRBJ1-5	.	.	CASTSGDSNQPQHF	TGTGCCAGCACCTCAGGGGATAGCAATCAGCCCCAGCATTTT
TRBV6-5	TRBJ2-1	.	.	CASIPVPGVNEQFF	TGTGCCAGCATCCCCGTTCCGGGGGTAAATGAGCAGTTCTTC
TRBV19	TRBJ2-1	once	.	CASSSIALSSYNEQFF	TGTGCCAGTAGTTCTATAGCGCTTAGCTCCTACAATGAGCAGTTCTTC